The next 19 T cell receptor beta chains were all read from a single sample in a study of Graves' ophthalmopathy and Graves' hyperthyroidism. Amplified material comprised TCR beta CDR3 regions derived from RNA transcripts. First-round RT-PCR used HTBI primers; second-round multiplex PCR followed. TCRdb ran MiXCR on the multiplex PCR reads and lists one entry per CDR3 protein. The table lists 200,000 to 250,000 distinct CDR3 sequences, approximately 29% of them singletons. The sample consisted of peripheral blood. The source of these receptors is a man between 50 and 59 years old with Graves' ophthalmopathy.

This clonotype was counted at least ten times. The chain couples TRBV14 to TRBJ1-1; D unresolved. CDR1 and CDR2 from the germline V gene are SGHDN and FVKESK. V was pared by 5 bases and J by 0 bases, with 10 bases between. The CDR3 contains 14 residues. CDR3 loop: CASSDSALNTEAFF. The CDR3 region has the DNA TGTGCCAGCAGCGATTCCGCATTGAACACTGAAGCTTTCTTT.

The rearrangement joins TRBV12-5 to TRBJ1-1; D is undetermined. The CDR3 sequence is 14 residues long. V shed 5 bases and J shed 1 base, with 11 bases lying between them. The germline V gene encodes CDR1 LGHNT and CDR2 FRNRAP. CDR3 sequence (DNA): TGTGCTAGTGGTACCGCGACGGGGAACACTGAAGCTTTCTTT. The encoded protein is CASGTATGNTEAFF.

The J gene is TRBJ1-1, the V gene TRBV6-1; TRBD1 aligns across 9 bases. V lost 8 bases and J lost 4; bases outside the gene matches: 8. The CDR3 length is 14 residues. Germline V lookup: CDR1 MNHNS, CDR2 SASEGT. CDR3 in DNA: TGTGCCAGCTTACCGGGACAGGGTACCACTGAAGCTTTCTTT. This codes for CASLPGQGTTEAFF.

On this clonotype itself: At one end the junction does not follow the germline gene, possibly because of a read error. The chain carries TRBV27 and TRBJ1-2; 8 bases are shared with TRBD1. Germline CDR1 reads MNHEY; CDR2 reads SMNVEV (reference sequence). The CDR3 loop spans 15 amino acids. As DNA, the CDR3 is TGCGCCAGCAGCCAAGTCGGACAGGGAGACTATGGCTACACCTTC. It codes for CASSQVGQGDYGYTF.

This clonotype was detected many times. The V gene is TRBV6-5, the J gene TRBJ2-6; the D is unclear. With 3 bases removed from V and 0 bases from J, the gap between germline ends came to 9 bases. The CDR3 is 16 residues long. The germline V gene encodes CDR1 MNHEY and CDR2 SVGAGI. The CDR3 region has the DNA TGTGCCAGCAGTTATAGCTACCCCTCTGGGGCCAACGTCCTGACTTTC. It codes for CASSYSYPSGANVLTF.

This clonotype was recorded at least ten times. The rearrangement joins TRBV28 to TRBJ2-7; TRBD2 agrees at 9 bases. The germline V gene encodes CDR1 MDHEN and CDR2 SYDVKM. Trimming cost V 6 bases and J 3 bases; bases outside gene matches: 6. The CDR3 loop spans 14 amino acids. The CDR3 nucleotides are TGTGCCAGCAGACCCGGGACTAGCAGCTACGAGCAGTACTTC. Translation gives CASRPGTSSYEQYF.

This clonotype was observed at least ten times. V is TRBV7-8 and J is TRBJ1-1; D ambiguous. The V gene lost 3 bases and the J gene lost 3 bases, with 2 bases spanning the gap. The germline V gene has CDR1 SGHVS and CDR2 FQNEAQ. This CDR3 spans 11 amino acids. CDR3 sequence reads: CASSFDTEAFF. Written as DNA, the CDR3 is TGTGCCAGCAGCTTCGACACTGAAGCTTTCTTT.

Ten or more counts support this clonotype. V is TRBV30 and J is TRBJ2-4; a weak D match, TRBD2 (6 bases). Trimming shortened V by 3 bases and J by 7 bases, and 19 bases separated the two germline ends. Germline loops: CDR1 GTSNPN, CDR2 SVGIG (reference sequence). This CDR3 region has 15 residues. CDR3: CAWSITWRDGNIQYF. The CDR3 nucleotides are TGTGCCTGGAGCATCACGTGGCGGGATGGCAACATTCAGTACTTC.

This clonotype was recorded at least ten times. In nucleotides, the CDR3 is TGTGCCAGTAGAGCACAGGGGGCGAACACCGGGGAGCTGTTTTTT. It is translated as CASRAQGANTGELFF. The gene calls are TRBV19 and TRBJ2-2, with 8 bases matching TRBD1. The CDR3 runs 15 residues. Germline CDR1 is LNHDA and CDR2 is SQIVND (reference sequence). V lost 6 bases and J lost 0; bases outside the gene matches: 3.

This clonotype was observed at least ten times. This sequence joins TRBV12-3 or TRBV12-4 and TRBJ2-5; no definite D call. V lost 3 bases, J lost 4 bases, and 15 bases lay in between. This CDR3 is built from 15 residues. The CDR3 region is CASSFYLGNVETQYF. CDR3 coding DNA: TGTGCCAGCAGTTTTTATTTAGGGAATGTAGAGACCCAGTACTTC.

This clonotype was seen repeatedly, ten times or more. This chain uses TRBV19 with TRBJ1-2; the D is unclear. Germline V gene sequence: CDR1 LNHDA, CDR2 SQIVND (reference sequence). This CDR3 comprises 13 residues. Trimming removed 7 bases from V and 3 bases from J, with 12 bases in between. The CDR3 nucleotides are TGTGCCAGTAAAAGGCTCCGGGACTATGGCTACACCTTC. This gives the protein CASKRLRDYGYTF.

At least ten counts were recorded for this clonotype. The chain is built from TRBV6-4 and TRBJ1-2; TRBD1 aligns across 9 bases. Germline V gene lookup returns CDR1 MRHNA and CDR2 SNTAGT. The V gene end was trimmed by 7 bases and the J gene end by 7 bases; junction bases not matched to a gene: 19. The CDR3 loop spans 17 amino acids. The CDR3 DNA follows: TGTGCCAGCACCCTCCAAGGGACAGGGCTTCCTGATAGTGGCTACACCTTC. Residues: CASTLQGTGLPDSGYTF.

In its sample, this clonotype was seen many times. This chain joins TRBV6-2 or TRBV6-3 and TRBJ2-2; 10 bases align to TRBD1. Germline CDR1 MNHEY, CDR2 SVGEGT. The CDR3 is 14 residues long. V was clipped by 6 bases and J by 6 bases; unmatched bases: 4. The CDR3 loop reads CASRTTGGPGELFF. CDR3 nucleotide sequence: TGTGCCAGCAGGACGACAGGGGGCCCCGGGGAGCTGTTTTTT.

This clonotype was observed many times. V and J are TRBV5-1 and TRBJ2-7; a weak D match, TRBD1 (5 bases). Germline lookup yields CDR1 SGHRS and CDR2 YFSETQ. The CDR3 totals 13 residues. V was pared by 4 bases and J by 4 bases, with 12 bases between. The CDR3 here is CASSPGAGYEQYF. Here the CDR3 DNA reads TGCGCCAGCAGCCCCGGCGCAGGGTACGAGCAGTACTTC. Filled out from reference TRBV5-1 and TRBJ2-7, the complete variable domain reads KAGVTQTPRYLIKTRGQQVTLSCSPISGHRSVSWYQQTPGQGLQFLFEYFSETQRNKGNFPGRFSGRQFSNSRSEMNVSTLELGDSALYLCASSPGAGYEQYFGPGTRLTVT.

The chain joins TRBV12-3 or TRBV12-4 to TRBJ2-5; 9 bases are shared with TRBD2. The CDR3 length is 12 residues. Trimming took 6 bases from V and 7 from J; bases not matched to a gene: 3. CDR3 residues: CASRGTSMTQYF. The CDR3 DNA reads as TGTGCCAGCAGGGGGACTAGCATGACCCAGTACTTC.

The table lists this clonotype with many counts. V and J are TRBV6-5 and TRBJ2-2, with D possibly being TRBD2 (5 bases). From germline, CDR1 is MNHEY and CDR2 SVGAGI. The CDR3 totals 17 residues. Between the trimmed V and J ends, which lost 5 bases and 7 bases, there was a span of 23 bases. CDR3 residues: CASSLSRTTLANGELFF. As DNA, the CDR3 is TGTGCCAGCAGTCTCTCCAGAACCACTTTAGCGAACGGGGAGCTGTTTTTT.

This clonotype was recorded a few times. The chain recombines TRBV12-3 or TRBV12-4 with TRBJ1-1; 8 bases are a match to TRBD1. CDR3 size: 14 residues. V shed 3 bases, J shed 5 bases, and the junction held 5 bases outside the gene matches. In DNA, the CDR3 is TGTGCCAGCAGTTTTAGGACAGGGTATACTGAAGCTTTCTTT. Protein: CASSFRTGYTEAFF.

V is TRBV6-1 and J is TRBJ2-7; tentatively, D is TRBD2 (7 bases). Trimming removed 4 bases at V and 3 bases at J, with 19 bases between. There are 16 residues in the CDR3. Germline V gene data show CDR1 as MNHNS and CDR2 as SASEGT. The CDR3 DNA is TGTGCCAGCAGTGCATCTCCTTCGGGGGGCCGCTACGAGCAGTACTTC. Its translation: CASSASPSGGRYEQYF.

This clonotype was seen repeatedly, ten times or more. The chain couples TRBV5-1 to TRBJ2-5; D not certain. The CDR3 runs 14 residues. Looked up from germline, CDR1 is SGHRS and CDR2 is YFSETQ. Trimming took 4 bases from V and 1 from J, leaving 11 bases between them. CDR3 region: CASSPGQLQETQYF. The CDR3 DNA sequence: TGCGCCAGCAGCCCCGGGCAGCTCCAAGAGACCCAGTACTTC. Full variable domain (remainder filled in from reference TRBV5-1 and TRBJ2-5): KAGVTQTPRYLIKTRGQQVTLSCSPISGHRSVSWYQQTPGQGLQFLFEYFSETQRNKGNFPGRFSGRQFSNSRSEMNVSTLELGDSALYLCASSPGQLQETQYFGPGTRLLVL.